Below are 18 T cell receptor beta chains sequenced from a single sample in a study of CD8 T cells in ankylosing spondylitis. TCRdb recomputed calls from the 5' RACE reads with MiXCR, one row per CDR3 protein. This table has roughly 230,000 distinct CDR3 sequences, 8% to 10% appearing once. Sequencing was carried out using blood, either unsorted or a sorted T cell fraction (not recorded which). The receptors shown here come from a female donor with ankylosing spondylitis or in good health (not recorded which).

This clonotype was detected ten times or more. The CDR3 here is CSAETRAVSDTQYF. CDR3 DNA: TGCAGTGCTGAGACCAGGGCGGTATCAGATACGCAGTATTTT. J is TRBJ2-3 and V is TRBV20-1, with D perhaps matching TRBD1 (5 bases). Trimming pared 5 bases from V and 4 bases from J, leaving 16 bases between. This CDR3 has 14 amino acids. The germline CDR1 and CDR2 sequences are DFQATT and SNEGSKA (reference sequence).

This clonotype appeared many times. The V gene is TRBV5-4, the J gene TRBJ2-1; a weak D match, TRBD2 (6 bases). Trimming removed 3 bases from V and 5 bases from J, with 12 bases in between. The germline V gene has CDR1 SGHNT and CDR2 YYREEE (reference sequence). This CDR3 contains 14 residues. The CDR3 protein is CASSSRTGDNEQFF. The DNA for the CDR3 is TGTGCCAGCAGCTCGCGGACGGGAGACAATGAGCAGTTCTTC.

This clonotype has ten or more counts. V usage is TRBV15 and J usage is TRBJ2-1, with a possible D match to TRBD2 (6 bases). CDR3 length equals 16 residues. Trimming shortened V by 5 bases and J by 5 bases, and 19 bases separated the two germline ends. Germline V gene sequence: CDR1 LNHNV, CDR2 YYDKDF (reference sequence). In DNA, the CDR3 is TGTGCCACCAGCCTTAGGAGGGGCCCTAGTGACAATGAGCAGTTCTTC. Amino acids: CATSLRRGPSDNEQFF.

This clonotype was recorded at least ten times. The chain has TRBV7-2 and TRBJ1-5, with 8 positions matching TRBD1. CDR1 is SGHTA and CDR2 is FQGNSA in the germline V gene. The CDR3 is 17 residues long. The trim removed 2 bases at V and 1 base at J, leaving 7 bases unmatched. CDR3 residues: CASSLPTGAGSNQPQHF. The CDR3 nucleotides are TGTGCCAGCAGCTTACCGACAGGGGCCGGAAGCAATCAGCCCCAGCATTTT.

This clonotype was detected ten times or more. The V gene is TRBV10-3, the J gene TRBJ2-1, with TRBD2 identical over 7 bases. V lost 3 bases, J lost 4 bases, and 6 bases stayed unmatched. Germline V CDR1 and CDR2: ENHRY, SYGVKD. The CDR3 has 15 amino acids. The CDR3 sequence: CAISDSSGAYNEQFF. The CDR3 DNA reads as TGTGCCATCAGTGACTCTAGCGGAGCATACAATGAGCAGTTCTTC.

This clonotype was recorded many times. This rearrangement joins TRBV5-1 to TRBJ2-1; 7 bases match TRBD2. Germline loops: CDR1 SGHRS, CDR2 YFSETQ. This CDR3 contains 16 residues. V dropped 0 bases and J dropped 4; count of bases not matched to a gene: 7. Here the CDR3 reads CASSLGPGLQYNEQFF. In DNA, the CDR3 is TGCGCCAGCAGCTTGGGTCCGGGACTACAGTACAATGAGCAGTTCTTC.

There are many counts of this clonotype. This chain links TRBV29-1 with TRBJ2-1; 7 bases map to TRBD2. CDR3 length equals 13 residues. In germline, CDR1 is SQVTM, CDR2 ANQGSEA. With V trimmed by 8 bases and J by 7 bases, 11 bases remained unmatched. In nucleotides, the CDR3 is TGCAGCTCACGACAATCTAGCGGAAATGAGCAGTTCTTC. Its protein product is CSSRQSSGNEQFF.

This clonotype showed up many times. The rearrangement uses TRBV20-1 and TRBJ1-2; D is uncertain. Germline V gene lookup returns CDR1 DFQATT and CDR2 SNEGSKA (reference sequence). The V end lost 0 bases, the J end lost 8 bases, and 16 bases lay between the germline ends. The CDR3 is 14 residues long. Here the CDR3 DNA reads TGCAGTGCTAGAGAGTGGAACCCGATGGTCGGCTACACCTTC. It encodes CSAREWNPMVGYTF.

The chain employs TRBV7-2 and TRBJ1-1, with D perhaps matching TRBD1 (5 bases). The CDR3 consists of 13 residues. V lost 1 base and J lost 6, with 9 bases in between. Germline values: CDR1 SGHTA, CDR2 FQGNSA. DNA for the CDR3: TGTGCCAGCAGCTTAGGTACAGGCTCTGAAGCTTTCTTT. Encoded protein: CASSLGTGSEAFF.

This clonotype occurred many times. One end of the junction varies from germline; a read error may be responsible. CDR3 sequence: CASSVDRGNAGELFF. DNA for the CDR3: TGTGCCAGCAGCGTAGACAGGGGGAACGCCGGGGAGCTGTTTTTT. This chain connects TRBV7-2 to TRBJ2-2; 9 bases are shared with TRBD1. Germline CDR1 reads SGHTA; CDR2 reads FQGNSA. This CDR3 has 15 residues. The entire variable domain, with the rest obtained from reference TRBV7-2 and TRBJ2-2, is as follows: GAGVSQSPSNKVTEKGKDVELRCDPISGHTALYWYRQSLGQGLEFLIYFQGNSAPDKSGLPSDRFSAERTGGSVSTLTIQRTQQEDSAVYLCASSVDRGNAGELFFGEGSRLTVL.

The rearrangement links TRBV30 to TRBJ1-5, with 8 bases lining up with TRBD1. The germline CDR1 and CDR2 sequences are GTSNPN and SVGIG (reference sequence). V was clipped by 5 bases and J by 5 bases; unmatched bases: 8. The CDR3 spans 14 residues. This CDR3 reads CAWSSTGDDQPQHF. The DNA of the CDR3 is TGTGCCTGGTCCTCGACAGGGGATGATCAGCCCCAGCATTTT.

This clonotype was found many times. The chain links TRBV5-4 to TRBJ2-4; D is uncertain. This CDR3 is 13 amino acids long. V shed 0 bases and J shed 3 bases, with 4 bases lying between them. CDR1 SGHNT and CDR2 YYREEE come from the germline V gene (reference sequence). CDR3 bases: TGTGCCAGCAGCTTGGGCAGCAAAAACATTCAGTACTTC. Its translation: CASSLGSKNIQYF.

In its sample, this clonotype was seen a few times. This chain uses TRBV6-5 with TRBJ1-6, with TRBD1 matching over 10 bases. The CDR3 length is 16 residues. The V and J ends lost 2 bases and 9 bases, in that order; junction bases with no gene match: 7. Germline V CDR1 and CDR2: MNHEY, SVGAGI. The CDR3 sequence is CASSYRRDRGFSPLHF. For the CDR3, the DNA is TGTGCCAGCAGTTACCGTCGGGACAGGGGTTTTTCACCCCTCCACTTT.

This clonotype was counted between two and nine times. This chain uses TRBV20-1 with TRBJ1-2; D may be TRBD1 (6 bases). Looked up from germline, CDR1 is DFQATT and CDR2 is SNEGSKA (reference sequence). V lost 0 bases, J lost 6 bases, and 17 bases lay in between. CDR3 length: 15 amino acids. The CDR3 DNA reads TGCAGTGCTAGAGATACAGGGCCTGGGAAAGATGGCTACACCTTC. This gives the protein CSARDTGPGKDGYTF.

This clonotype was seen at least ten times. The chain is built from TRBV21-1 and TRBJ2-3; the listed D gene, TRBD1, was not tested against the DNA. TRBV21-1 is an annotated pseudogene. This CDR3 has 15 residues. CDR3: CASCGWDRLADTQYF. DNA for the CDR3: TGTGCCAGCTGCGGGTGGGACAGGCTCGCAGATACGCAGTATTTT.

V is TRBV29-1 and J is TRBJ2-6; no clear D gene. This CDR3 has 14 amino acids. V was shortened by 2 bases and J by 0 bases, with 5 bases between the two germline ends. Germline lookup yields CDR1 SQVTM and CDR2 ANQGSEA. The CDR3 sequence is CSVELFSGANVLTF. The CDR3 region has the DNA TGCAGCGTTGAACTTTTCTCTGGGGCCAACGTCCTGACTTTC.

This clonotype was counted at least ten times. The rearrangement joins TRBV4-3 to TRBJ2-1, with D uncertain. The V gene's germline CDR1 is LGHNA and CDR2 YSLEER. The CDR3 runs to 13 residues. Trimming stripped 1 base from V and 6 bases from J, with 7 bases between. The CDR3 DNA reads TGCGCCAGCAGCCAAGGACTTGGCAATGAGCAGTTCTTC. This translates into CASSQGLGNEQFF.

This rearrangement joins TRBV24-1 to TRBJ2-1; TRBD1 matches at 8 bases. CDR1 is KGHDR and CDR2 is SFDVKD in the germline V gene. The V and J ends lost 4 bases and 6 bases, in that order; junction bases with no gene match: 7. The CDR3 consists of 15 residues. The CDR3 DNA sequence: TGTGCCACCAGTGACAGGACAGGGAAGAGCAATGAGCAGTTCTTC. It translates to CATSDRTGKSNEQFF.